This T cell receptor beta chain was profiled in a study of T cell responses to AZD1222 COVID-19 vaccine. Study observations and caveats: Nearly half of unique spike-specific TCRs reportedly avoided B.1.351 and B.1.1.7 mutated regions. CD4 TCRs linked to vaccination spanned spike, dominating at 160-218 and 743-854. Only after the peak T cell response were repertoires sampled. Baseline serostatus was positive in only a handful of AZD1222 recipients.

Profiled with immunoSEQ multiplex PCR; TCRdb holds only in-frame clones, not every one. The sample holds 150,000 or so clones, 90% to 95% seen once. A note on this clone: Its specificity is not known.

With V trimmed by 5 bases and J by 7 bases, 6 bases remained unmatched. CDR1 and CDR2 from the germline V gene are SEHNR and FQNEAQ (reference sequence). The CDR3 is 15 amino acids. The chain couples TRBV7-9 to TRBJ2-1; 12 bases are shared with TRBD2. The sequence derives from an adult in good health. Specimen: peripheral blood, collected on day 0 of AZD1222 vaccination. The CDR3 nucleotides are TGTGCCAGCAGCCCGACCGGGACTAGCGGGAATGAGCAGTTCTTC. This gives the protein CASSPTGTSGNEQFF.